Here is one T cell receptor (beta chain) with its context. These data originate in a study of blood T cell repertoires in COVID-19. As for the study in general: The study drew acute and convalescent COVID-19 samples from the United States, Italy and Spain. T cells, B-cell-depleted T cells, or PBMCs provided the cDNA or gDNA that served as material.

Original analysis: How many nucleated cells were present was estimated from reference gene primer amplification. Some clones are missing from TCRdb's copy, which holds only in-frame ones; the method was immunoSEQ multiplex PCR. That table gives V, J and clone size, and the DNA gave D and trimming. Of 150,000 to 200,000 clones in the sample, 80% to 85% were seen once. The CDR3 extends over 16 amino acids. The germline V gene has CDR1 LGHDT and CDR2 YNNKEL (reference sequence). The V end lost 0 bases, the J end lost 0 bases, and 11 bases lay between the germline ends. Sequenced input: peripheral blood. This chain uses TRBV3-1 (or the pseudogene TRBV3-2) with TRBJ1-2; D may be TRBD1 (6 bases). This clonotype originated in a human donor with acute or convalescent COVID-19. The donor label of this sample is uncertain. CDR3 DNA sequence: TGTGCCAGCAGCCAAGATCTGGACAGTACTAACTATGGCTACACCTTC. Translation: CASSQDLDSTNYGYTF.